These 21 T cell receptor beta chains originate from one sample sequenced in a study of blood T cell repertoires in COVID-19. Produced via immunoSEQ multiplex PCR; TCRdb's table is partial and in-frame only. The sample gives under 170,000 clones, around 90% of which show up once; 4% to 5% is in the top ten. The specimen was peripheral blood. All receptors derive from a woman aged 55-70 years with active or convalescent COVID-19.

This rearrangement joins TRBV5-1 to TRBJ1-2; TRBD1 matches at 9 bases. The V gene's germline CDR1 is SGHRS and CDR2 YFSETQ. Trimming cost V 2 bases and J 6 bases; bases outside gene matches: 2. This CDR3 comprises 13 residues. The CDR3 here is CASSLQGANGYTF. DNA for the CDR3: TGCGCCAGCAGCTTACAGGGGGCTAATGGCTACACCTTC.

This chain joins TRBV7-2 and TRBJ2-3, with TRBD2 identical over 9 bases. CDR1 SGHTA and CDR2 FQGNSA come from the germline V gene. V was pared by 6 bases and J by 3 bases, with 7 bases of the junction left unmatched. The CDR3 runs 15 residues. CDR3 in DNA: TGTGCCAGCAGGAAATGGGCGGGGGGGACAGATACGCAGTATTTT. This translates into CASRKWAGGTDTQYF.

This clone occurred once. The rearrangement links TRBV12-3 or TRBV12-4 to TRBJ2-1; D is ambiguous. The CDR3 runs 12 residues. The V and J ends lost 7 bases and 7 bases respectively, with 11 bases between them. CDR3 loop: CASTQTANEQFF. In nucleotides, the CDR3 is TGTGCCAGCACCCAGACTGCAAATGAGCAGTTCTTC.

Turning to this clone: Other DNA sequences in the same sample also yield this CDR3. This chain connects TRBV21-1 to TRBJ2-1; TRBD2 is the table's D call, not checked against the DNA. TRBV21-1 is flagged as a pseudogene. The CDR3 consists of 18 residues. The DNA for the CDR3 is TGTGCCAGCAGCAAGGTCAGGCCTAGCGGGGCGGATTTTGATGAGCAGTTCTTC. This gives the protein CASSKVRPSGADFDEQFF.

The genes are TRBV5-1 and TRBJ1-2; D is undetermined. The V gene lost 0 bases and the J gene lost 3 bases, with 6 bases spanning the gap. The CDR3 sequence is 13 residues long. The germline CDR1 and CDR2 sequences are SGHRS and YFSETQ. CDR3 sequence reads: CASSLGADYGYTF. CDR3 nucleotides: TGCGCCAGCAGCTTGGGGGCTGACTATGGCTACACCTTC.

This clone was found once. The CDR3 loop reads CASSYSWSSYNEQFF. In DNA, the CDR3 is TGTGCCAGCAGTTACTCGTGGAGCTCCTACAATGAGCAGTTCTTC. The chain recombines TRBV6-5 with TRBJ2-1; unclear D gene. The CDR3 has 15 amino acids. V lost 0 bases and J 0 bases, leaving 6 bases between the germline ends. Looked up from germline, CDR1 is MNHEY and CDR2 is SVGAGI.

In its sample, this clone was seen once. The rearrangement uses TRBV18 and TRBJ1-1, with TRBD1 as a possible D gene (6 bases). CDR3 size: 15 residues. CDR1 KGHSH and CDR2 LQKENI come from the germline V gene. Trimming shortened V by 1 base and J by 1 base, and 10 bases separated the two germline ends. CDR3 in amino acids: CASSPRQGPNTEAFF. CDR3 coding DNA: TGTGCCAGCTCACCACGTCAGGGGCCGAACACTGAAGCTTTCTTT. Filled out from reference TRBV18 and TRBJ1-1, the complete variable domain reads NAGVMQNPRHLVRRRGQEARLRCSPMKGHSHVYWYRQLPEEGLKFMVYLQKENIIDESGMPKERFSAEFPKEGPSILRIQQVVRGDSAAYFCASSPRQGPNTEAFFGQGTRLTVV.

The chain is built from TRBV5-4 and TRBJ2-5; TRBD2 matches 8 bases. The CDR3 has 16 residues. J lost 5 bases, V lost 4 bases, and 13 bases had no gene match. CDR1 SGHNT and CDR2 YYREEE come from the germline V gene (reference sequence). For the CDR3, the DNA is TGTGCCAGCAGCCCCGGGGGGGAGCGGGGGCGGGAGACCCAGTACTTC. Protein: CASSPGGERGRETQYF.

The chain carries TRBV21-1 and TRBJ2-3; the table's D call of TRBD2 was not tested on the DNA. TRBV21-1 is given as a pseudogene. The CDR3 spans 17 residues. CDR3 in amino acids: CASSQEWWTPPRNTQYF. The DNA of the CDR3 is TGTGCCAGCAGCCAAGAGTGGTGGACTCCTCCCCGAAATACGCAGTATTTT.

The chain carries TRBV4-3 and TRBJ2-4, with TRBD1 matching over 11 bases. From germline, CDR1 is LGHNA and CDR2 YSLEER. This CDR3 has 17 residues. With V trimmed by 2 bases and J by 6 bases, 9 bases remained unmatched. The CDR3 reads CASSQYIPGQGGNIQYF. The CDR3 DNA reads as TGCGCCAGCAGCCAATATATTCCGGGACAGGGGGGAAACATTCAGTACTTC.

This chain connects TRBV9 to TRBJ2-2; 8 positions match TRBD1. V shed 0 bases and J 4 bases; nucleotides not matched to a gene: 5. CDR3 length: 16 amino acids. Germline values: CDR1 SGDLS, CDR2 YYNGEE. This chain's CDR3 is CASSVAVTGVTGELFF. The CDR3 coding sequence is TGTGCCAGCAGCGTAGCTGTGACAGGGGTCACCGGGGAGCTGTTTTTT. Combining the CDR3 with reference TRBV9 and TRBJ2-2 gives the whole variable domain DSGVTQTPKHLITATGQRVTLRCSPRSGDLSVYWYQQSLDQGLQFLIQYYNGEERAKGNILERFSAQQFPDLHSELNLSSLELGDSALYFCASSVAVTGVTGELFFGEGSRLTVL.

V is TRBV5-1 and J is TRBJ2-3; 9 bases agree with TRBD1. Per the germline V gene, CDR1 is SGHRS and CDR2 is YFSETQ. CDR3 length: 14 residues. J gave up 5 bases and V 4 bases, and 5 bases lay outside the gene matches. The CDR3, as DNA: TGCGCCAGCAGCGGAGGACAGGGGATAGATACGCAGTATTTT. Its translation is CASSGGQGIDTQYF.

This clone occurred once. The V call is TRBV3-1 (or the pseudogene TRBV3-2), the J call TRBJ2-7; TRBD2 might be the D (7 bases). Trimming shortened V by 5 bases and J by 2 bases, and 16 bases separated the two germline ends. CDR1 and CDR2 from the germline V gene are LGHDT and YNNKEL (reference sequence). This CDR3 is built from 15 residues. The CDR3, as DNA: TGTGCCAGCAGCTCAAATTTGGGGGGGCCCTACGAGCAGTACTTC. This translates into CASSSNLGGPYEQYF.

The chain uses TRBV19 and TRBJ2-3, with 9 bases aligning to TRBD2. V was pared by 6 bases and J by 1 base, with 2 bases of the junction left unmatched. CDR3 length equals 14 residues. Germline V gene sequence: CDR1 LNHDA, CDR2 SQIVND (reference sequence). This CDR3 reads CASRPSGGTDTQYF. The CDR3 nucleotides are TGTGCCAGTAGACCTAGCGGGGGCACAGATACGCAGTATTTT.

The CDR3 sequence: CASSQSVFRTLTGELFF. In DNA form, the CDR3 reads TGTGCCAGCAGCCAATCCGTCTTCAGGACACTCACCGGGGAGCTGTTTTTT. This sequence joins TRBV14 and TRBJ2-2; a possible D gene is TRBD1 (5 bases). The CDR3 loop spans 17 amino acids. V lost 2 bases and J lost 4, with 17 bases in between. The V gene's germline CDR1 is SGHDN and CDR2 FVKESK. Full variable domain (remainder filled in from reference TRBV14 and TRBJ2-2): EAGVTQFPSHSVIEKGQTVTLRCDPISGHDNLYWYRRVMGKEIKFLLHFVKESKQDESGMPNNRFLAERTGGTYSTLKVQPAELEDSGVYFCASSQSVFRTLTGELFFGEGSRLTVL.

V and J are TRBV6-6 and TRBJ1-6, with 7 bases lining up with TRBD1. The CDR3 is 15 amino acids. Trimming took 5 bases from V and 13 from J; bases not matched to a gene: 14. Germline V lookup: CDR1 MNHNY, CDR2 SVGAGI (reference sequence). The CDR3 nucleotides read TGTGCCAGCAGTAAGCAACAGGGGCCCGGGACGCCCCTCCACTTT. Translating gives CASSKQQGPGTPLHF.

This rearrangement joins TRBV18 to TRBJ1-2, with 8 bases that match TRBD1. The trim removed 6 bases at V and 4 bases at J, leaving 4 bases unmatched. This CDR3 region has 13 residues. Germline V gene data show CDR1 as KGHSH and CDR2 as LQKENI. The CDR3 loop reads CASSPTGAYGYTF. CDR3 sequence (DNA): TGTGCCAGCTCTCCGACAGGGGCCTATGGCTACACCTTC.

The chain has TRBV2 and TRBJ1-5, with 9 bases that match TRBD1. The length of the CDR3 is 16 residues. V lost 6 bases and J lost 5; bases outside the gene matches: 11. Germline V gives CDR1 SNHLY, CDR2 FYNNEI. The CDR3 spells CASSNEGQGRDQPQHF. Written as DNA, the CDR3 is TGTGCCAGCAGCAACGAGGGACAGGGACGAGATCAGCCCCAGCATTTT.

The chain carries TRBV10-3 and TRBJ2-1, with D perhaps matching TRBD1 (5 bases). In germline, CDR1 is ENHRY, CDR2 SYGVKD. With 10 bases removed from V and 2 bases from J, the gap between germline ends came to 15 bases. This CDR3 is 14 amino acids long. The CDR3 DNA reads TGTGCCAGCAAACAGGAAAATACCTACAATGAGCAGTTCTTC. Amino acids: CASKQENTYNEQFF.

The chain employs TRBV6-5 and TRBJ1-6; 8 positions agree with TRBD1. The germline V gene has CDR1 MNHEY and CDR2 SVGAGI. Germline trimming cut 8 bases from V and 7 bases from J; bases unmatched to any gene: 7. The CDR3 extends over 14 amino acids. CDR3 DNA: TGTGCCAGCGGGCGACAGGGGCGGAATTCACCCCTCCACTTT. Protein product: CASGRQGRNSPLHF.

The chain carries TRBV9 and TRBJ2-1; no clear D gene. The CDR3 totals 15 residues. V lost 4 bases and J 0 bases, leaving 11 bases between the germline ends. Germline V gene sequence: CDR1 SGDLS, CDR2 YYNGEE. For the CDR3, the DNA is TGTGCCAGCAGCCCCCCCCCGAGCTCCTACAATGAGCAGTTCTTC. Its translation is CASSPPPSSYNEQFF.